The clone carrying this T cell receptor (beta chain) was picked up a small number of times. Sorting with CD45RO/CCR7/CD25/CD127/CD95/CD27 yielded naive, central memory, regulatory and stem-like memory CD4+ cells. This entry is derived from a study of beta chain features in type 1 diabetes. This CDR3 has 15 amino acids. The germline CDR1 and CDR2 sequences are MNHNS and SASEGT. Trimming at V came to 7 bases and at J to 1 base, leaving 3 bases not matched to a gene. Investigators reverse transcribed all isolated RNA, so they sequenced expressed TCRB transcripts. Profiling relied on immunoSEQ multiplex PCR, and the TCRdb table lists in-frame clones only, not all of them. The sample records 300,000 to 450,000 clones, about 18% being singletons.

The chain links TRBV6-1 to TRBJ2-1; 11 positions match TRBD2. This clonotype was sampled from a woman aged 18-29 years in good health. The sample taken for sequencing was naive CD4+ T cells from blood. CDR3 loop: CASKTSGASYNEQFF. The CDR3 coding sequence is TGTGCCAGCAAGACTAGCGGGGCTTCCTACAATGAGCAGTTCTTC.